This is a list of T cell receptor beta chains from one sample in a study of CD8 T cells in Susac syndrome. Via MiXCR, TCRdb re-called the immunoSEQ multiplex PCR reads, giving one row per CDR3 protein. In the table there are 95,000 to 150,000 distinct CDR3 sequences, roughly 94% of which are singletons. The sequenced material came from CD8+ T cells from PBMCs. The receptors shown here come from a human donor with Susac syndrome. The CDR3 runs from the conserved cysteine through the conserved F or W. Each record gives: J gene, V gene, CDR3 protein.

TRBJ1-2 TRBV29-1 CSVLDRDGYTF
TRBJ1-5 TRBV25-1 CASSFRGYNQPQHF
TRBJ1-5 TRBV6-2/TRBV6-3 CASSYLNRENQPQHF
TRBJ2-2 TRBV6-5 CATGLAQNTGELFF
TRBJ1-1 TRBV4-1 CASSQEEGANTEAFF
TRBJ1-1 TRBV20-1 CSAVARDRRPGTEAFF
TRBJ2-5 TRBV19 CASQRLAQVRETQYF
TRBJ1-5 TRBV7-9 CAASTVVEGALGQPQHF
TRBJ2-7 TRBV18 CASSQGPPPYEQYF
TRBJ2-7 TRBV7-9 CASSLSDTMVEQYF
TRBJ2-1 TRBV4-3 CASSPSGRNNEQFF
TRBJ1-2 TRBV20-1 CSASPGTGGSVNYGYTF
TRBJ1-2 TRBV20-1 CSARDPATGIYGYTF
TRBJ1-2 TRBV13 CASSFRELAPNYGYTF
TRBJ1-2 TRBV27 CASSPSAGLYGYTF
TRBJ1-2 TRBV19 CASRPGTGNKGYGYTF
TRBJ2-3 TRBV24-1 CATSAGTDTQYF
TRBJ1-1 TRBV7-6 CASSLEQLTEAFF
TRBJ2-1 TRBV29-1 CSAGTGRPGKQFF
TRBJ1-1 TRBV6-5 CASRYGTVGEAFF
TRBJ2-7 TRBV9 CASSEGQSYKQYF
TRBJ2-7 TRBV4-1 CASSQETGDFYEQYF
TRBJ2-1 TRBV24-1 CATSVGGAEQFF
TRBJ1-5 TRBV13 CASSLEGGQPQHF
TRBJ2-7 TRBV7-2 CASSRPETSGGDSYEQYF
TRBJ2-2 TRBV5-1 CASTPTSGGRNTGELFF
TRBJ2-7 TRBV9 CASGEAGETYEQYF
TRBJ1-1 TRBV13 CASSLGIMNTEAFF
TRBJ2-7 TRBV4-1 CASSQHGEGYEQYF
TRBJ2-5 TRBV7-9 CASMGAVETQYF
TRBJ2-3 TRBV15 CATSRGTSNPDTQYF
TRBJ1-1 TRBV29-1 CSVEGTGMNTEAFF
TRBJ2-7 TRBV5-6 CASSYPTGRDEQYF
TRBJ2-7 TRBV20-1 CSARSGTGVSYEQYF
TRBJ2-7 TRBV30 CAWSVPGGTAYEQYF
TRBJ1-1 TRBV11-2 CASSRGGLTNTEAFF
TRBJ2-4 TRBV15 CATRPSEPKNIQYF
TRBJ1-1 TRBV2 CASRDSARAFF
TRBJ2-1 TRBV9 CASSLTGTGAYNEQFF
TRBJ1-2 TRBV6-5 CASSYSKGNGYTF
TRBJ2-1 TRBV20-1 CSAGDPRGALSWEQFF
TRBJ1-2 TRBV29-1 CSVEELPEGGGYTF
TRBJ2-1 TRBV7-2 CASSSRGNEQFF
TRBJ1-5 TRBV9 CASSVGAGNQPQHF
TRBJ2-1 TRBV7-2 CASSFRDPEYNEQFF
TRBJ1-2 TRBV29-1 CSVELPGLGGYTF
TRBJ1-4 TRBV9 CASSAQRTGGTTNEKLFF
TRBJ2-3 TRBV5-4 CASRLIRGADTQYF
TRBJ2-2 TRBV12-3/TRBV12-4 CASSLAGVGTGELFF
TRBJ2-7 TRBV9 CASSVEETSAGEQYF
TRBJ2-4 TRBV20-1 CSARPSGTGSIQYF